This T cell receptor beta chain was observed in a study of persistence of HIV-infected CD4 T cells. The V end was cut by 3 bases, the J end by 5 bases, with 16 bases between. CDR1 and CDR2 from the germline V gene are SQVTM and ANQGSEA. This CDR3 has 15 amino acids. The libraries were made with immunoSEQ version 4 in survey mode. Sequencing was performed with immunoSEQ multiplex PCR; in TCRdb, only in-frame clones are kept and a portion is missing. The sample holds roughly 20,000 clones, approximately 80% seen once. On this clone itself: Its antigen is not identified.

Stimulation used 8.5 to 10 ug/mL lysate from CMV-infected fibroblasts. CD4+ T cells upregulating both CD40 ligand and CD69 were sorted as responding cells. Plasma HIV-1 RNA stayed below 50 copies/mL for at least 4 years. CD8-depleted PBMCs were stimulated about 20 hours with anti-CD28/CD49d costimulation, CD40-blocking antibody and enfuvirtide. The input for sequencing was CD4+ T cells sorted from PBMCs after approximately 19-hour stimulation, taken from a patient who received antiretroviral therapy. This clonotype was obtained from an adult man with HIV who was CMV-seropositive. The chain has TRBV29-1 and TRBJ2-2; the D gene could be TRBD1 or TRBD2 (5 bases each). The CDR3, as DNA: TGCAGCGTTGATGAGGGGTGGGCGACTACCGGGGAGCTGTTTTTT. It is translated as CSVDEGWATTGELFF.